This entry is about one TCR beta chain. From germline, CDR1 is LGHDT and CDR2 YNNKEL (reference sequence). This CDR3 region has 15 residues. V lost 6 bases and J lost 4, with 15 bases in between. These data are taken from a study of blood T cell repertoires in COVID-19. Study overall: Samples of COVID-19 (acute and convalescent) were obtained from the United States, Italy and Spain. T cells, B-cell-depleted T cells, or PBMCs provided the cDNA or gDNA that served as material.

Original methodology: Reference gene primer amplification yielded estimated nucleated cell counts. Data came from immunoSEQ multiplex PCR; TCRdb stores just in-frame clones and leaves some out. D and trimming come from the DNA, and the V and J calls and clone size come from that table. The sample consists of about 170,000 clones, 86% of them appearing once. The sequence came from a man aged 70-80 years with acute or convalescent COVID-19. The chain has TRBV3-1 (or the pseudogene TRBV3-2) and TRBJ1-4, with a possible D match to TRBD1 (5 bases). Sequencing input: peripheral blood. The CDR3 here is CASRKNGALNEKLFF. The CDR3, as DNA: TGTGCCAGCAGGAAAAATGGGGCCCTTAATGAAAAACTGTTTTTT.